This T cell receptor beta chain comes out of a study of shared clonotypes between healthy human individuals. Across the study: The study drew on a couple of women and a few men aged 18 to 49 as donors.

This clone occurred once. Its antigen is currently unknown. Notes on the study in general: As a rule, naive subsets had a larger estimated richness than memory subsets. An expected dependence of interdonor clonotype sharing on sequencing depth was noted. Represented diversity, genetic and exposure-history alike, was limited by few donors.

Here immunoSEQ multiplex PCR was the method, and the copy in TCRdb shows in-frame clones only, minus some. The table shows roughly 1.4 million clones, with roughly 98.5% occurring only once. CDR1 and CDR2 (germline): GTSNPN, SVGIG (reference sequence). Trimming cost V 2 bases and J 4 bases, with 14 bases left between them. The CDR3 spans 15 residues. The chain joins TRBV30 to TRBJ2-2; the D gene could be TRBD1 or TRBD2 (5 bases each). The sequence came from a man aged 30 to 45 in good health. Sequenced sample: naive CD4+ T cells sorted from blood. Subset reported: CD45RA+ positively selected. CDR3: CAWSPKGRRTGELFF. CDR3 bases: TGTGCCTGGAGTCCGAAGGGACGGCGCACCGGGGAGCTGTTTTTT.